The present entry profiles one T cell receptor beta chain with its context. Antigen unknown. The V end lost 4 bases, the J end lost 3 bases, and 14 bases lay between the germline ends. The CDR3 has 14 residues. CDR1 SGHDT and CDR2 YYEEEE come from the germline V gene. The data are from a study of CD4 T cells in relation to SARS-CoV-2 and coronaviruses. The unexposed donors gave CD4+ T cells in about 2011-2018, prior to COVID-19. CD4+ T cells were isolated from the cells after roughly 11 days of culture. Repertoires were generated with immunoSEQ multiplex PCR, while TCRdb's copy carries only in-frame clones and drops some. Of 25,000 to 30,000 clones in the sample, around 67% were seen once.

The sequencing input was CD4+ T cells from PBMCs, cultured in vitro. This sequence originates from a human donor in good health. V usage is TRBV5-6 and J usage is TRBJ2-7; D tentatively reads TRBD1 or TRBD2 (5 bases each). The CDR3 region is CASSMGLAGYEQYF. For the CDR3, the DNA is TGTGCCAGCAGCATGGGGCTAGCAGGCTACGAGCAGTACTTC. Supplemented by reference TRBV5-6 and TRBJ2-7, the full variable domain reads DAGVTQSPTHLIKTRGQQVTLRCSPKSGHDTVSWYQQALGQGPQFIFQYYEEEERQRGNFPDRFSGHQFPNYSSELNVNALLLGDSALYLCASSMGLAGYEQYFGPGTRLTVT.